The entry below describes one T cell receptor (beta chain). Repertoires were generated with immunoSEQ multiplex PCR, while TCRdb's copy carries only in-frame clones and drops some. The sample has 85,000 to 95,000 clones; around 86% are singletons. The data originate from a study of blood T cell repertoires in COVID-19. The germline gives CDR1 LGHDT, CDR2 YNNKEL (reference sequence). V lost 0 bases, J lost 3 bases, and 9 bases lay in between. This CDR3 has 14 residues. V is TRBV3-1 (or the pseudogene TRBV3-2) and J is TRBJ2-7; D may be TRBD2 (5 bases). The specimen was peripheral blood. The TCR was taken from a woman older than 75 with acute or convalescent COVID-19. CDR3 in amino acids: CASSQDRGIYEQYF. CDR3 nucleotides: TGTGCCAGCAGCCAAGATCGAGGGATCTACGAGCAGTACTTC.